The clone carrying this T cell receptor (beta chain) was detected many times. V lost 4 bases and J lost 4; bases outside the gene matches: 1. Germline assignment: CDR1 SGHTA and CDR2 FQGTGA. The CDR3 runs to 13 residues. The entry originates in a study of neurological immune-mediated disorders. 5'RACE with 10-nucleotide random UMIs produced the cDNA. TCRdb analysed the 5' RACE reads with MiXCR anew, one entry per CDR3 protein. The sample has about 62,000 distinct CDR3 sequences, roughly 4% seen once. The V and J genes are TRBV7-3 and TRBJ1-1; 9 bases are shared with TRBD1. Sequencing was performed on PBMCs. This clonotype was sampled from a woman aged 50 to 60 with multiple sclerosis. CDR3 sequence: CASSSDRGTEAFF. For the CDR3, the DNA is TGTGCCAGCAGCTCGGACAGGGGCACTGAAGCTTTCTTT.